These 10 T cell receptor beta chains share one sample of origin, sequenced in a study of cytomegalovirus exposure and HLA in healthy donors. With 60 Vbeta and 13 Jbeta primers, the PCR was carried out. The data were produced by immunoSEQ multiplex PCR, yet TCRdb's version contains in-frame clones alone and is incomplete. Among around 210,000 clones listed, approximately 78% were seen once. The specimen was PBMCs. Receptors originate from a woman aged 40 to 50 in good health and CMV-seronegative.

The gene calls are TRBV30 and TRBJ2-3; TRBD1 matches 7 bases. The CDR3 loop spans 15 amino acids. CDR1 and CDR2 (germline): GTSNPN, SVGIG (reference sequence). V lost 0 bases, J lost 0 bases, and 3 bases stayed unmatched. The CDR3 coding sequence is TGTGCCTGGAGTGTACAGGGGATCAGCACAGATACGCAGTATTTT. Protein product: CAWSVQGISTDTQYF.

The chain combines TRBV18 with TRBJ2-7, with 10 nucleotides matching TRBD1. The CDR3 totals 14 residues. Germline V gene sequence: CDR1 KGHSH, CDR2 LQKENI. The trim removed 2 bases at V and 6 bases at J, leaving 4 bases unmatched. CDR3 residues: CASSPWDRGLEQYF. Here the CDR3 DNA reads TGTGCCAGCTCACCATGGGACAGGGGCCTCGAGCAGTACTTC.

The CDR3 DNA reads TGCGCCAGCAGCTCGGGACAGGGTGACGCTTTCTTT. It is translated as CASSSGQGDAFF. The chain combines TRBV5-1 with TRBJ1-1; 9 bases fit TRBD1. This CDR3 region has 12 residues. With V trimmed by 3 bases and J by 11 bases, 5 bases remained unmatched. Germline V lookup: CDR1 SGHRS, CDR2 YFSETQ.

The rearrangement joins TRBV18 to TRBJ2-1, with 16 nucleotides matching TRBD2. This CDR3 is built from 17 residues. V gave up 3 bases and J gave up 4 bases; unmatched junction bases: 3. Germline V CDR1 and CDR2: KGHSH, LQKENI. CDR3 bases: TGTGCCAGCTCACCCTCGGGACTAGCGGGAGGGTACAATGAGCAGTTCTTC. Translation: CASSPSGLAGGYNEQFF.

The rearrangement joins TRBV10-3 to TRBJ1-4, with 8 bases aligning to TRBD1. The germline CDR1 and CDR2 sequences are ENHRY and SYGVKD. The CDR3 is made up of 14 amino acids. V dropped 10 bases and J dropped 6; count of bases not matched to a gene: 10. The CDR3 region is CATRGSDRDEKLFF. The CDR3, as DNA: TGTGCCACCAGGGGATCGGACAGGGATGAAAAACTGTTTTTT.

The rearrangement uses TRBV4-1 and TRBJ2-1; perhaps TRBD1 as D (6 bases). The CDR3 totals 18 residues. Between the trimmed V and J ends, which lost 3 bases and 4 bases, there was a span of 22 bases. Germline CDR1 is MGHRA and CDR2 is YSYEKL. CDR3 protein: CASSQSPPGVHLYNEQFF. Here the CDR3 DNA reads TGCGCCAGCAGCCAGAGTCCACCAGGGGTCCACCTTTACAATGAGCAGTTCTTC.

There are a few counts of this clone. The rearrangement links TRBV5-6 to TRBJ1-5; TRBD1 is a possible D gene (5 bases). Germline V gives CDR1 SGHDT, CDR2 YYEEEE. V was cut by 3 bases and J by 3 bases, with 13 bases left in between. The CDR3 runs to 15 residues. CDR3 nucleotides: TGTGCCAGCAGCTCCTCGGGGGGTATCAATCAGCCCCAGCATTTT. The encoded protein is CASSSSGGINQPQHF.

V gene TRBV7-3 combines with J gene TRBJ1-5; D gene unclear. Germline V lookup: CDR1 SGHTA, CDR2 FQGTGA. The CDR3 consists of 15 residues. V lost 5 bases to trimming and J lost 2 bases, with 13 bases between them. In DNA, the CDR3 is TGTGCCAGCAGCCCCCAGAGGGTGGGCAATCAGCCCCAGCATTTT. It encodes CASSPQRVGNQPQHF.

The chain links TRBV18 to TRBJ2-1; 7 nucleotides line up with TRBD1. The CDR3 has 14 residues. In germline, CDR1 is KGHSH, CDR2 LQKENI. The V and J ends lost 4 bases and 5 bases, in that order; junction bases with no gene match: 5. CDR3 sequence: CASSLRDSHNEQFF. The CDR3 nucleotides are TGTGCCAGCTCACTCCGGGACAGCCACAATGAGCAGTTCTTC.

This clone was seen a single time. The chain links TRBV5-1 to TRBJ1-3, with a possible D match to TRBD1 (6 bases). V was trimmed by 1 base and J by 3 bases, leaving 8 bases between them. Germline V gene data show CDR1 as SGHRS and CDR2 as YFSETQ. The CDR3 runs 14 residues. CDR3 protein: CASSLTGFGNTIYF. The CDR3 DNA sequence: TGCGCCAGCAGCTTGACAGGGTTTGGAAACACCATATATTTT.